The entry below describes one TCR beta chain. Authors' methods: For nucleated cells, counts were estimated from reference gene primer amplification. Sequencing was performed with immunoSEQ multiplex PCR; in TCRdb, only in-frame clones are kept and a portion is missing. V and J calls and clone size are as listed in that table; D and trimming were resolved from the DNA. The sample holds 85,000 to 130,000 clones, roughly 80% seen once. This CDR3 has 15 residues. V dropped 6 bases and J dropped 2 bases, with 15 bases sitting between them. Germline V gene sequence: CDR1 LNHNV, CDR2 YYDKDF (reference sequence). The source of the sample is a study of blood T cell repertoires in COVID-19. About the study: Acute and convalescent COVID-19 samples came from the United States, Italy and Spain. T cells, B-cell-depleted T cells, or PBMCs supplied cDNA or gDNA.

Material: peripheral blood. The clonotype was recovered from a woman of 80 years or more with active or convalescent COVID-19. The gene calls are TRBV15 and TRBJ2-3; tentatively, D is TRBD1 (6 bases). In nucleotides, the CDR3 is TGTGCCACCAGGTTAATCAGGGGACCCACAGATACGCAGTATTTT. Residues: CATRLIRGPTDTQYF.